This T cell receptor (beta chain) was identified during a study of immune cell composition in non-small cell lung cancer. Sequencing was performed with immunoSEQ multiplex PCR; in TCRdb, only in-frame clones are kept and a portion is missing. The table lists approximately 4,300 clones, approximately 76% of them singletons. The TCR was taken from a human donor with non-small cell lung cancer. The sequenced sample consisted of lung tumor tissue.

The CDR3 DNA follows: TGTGCCAGCGGGACTAGCATCCATACGCAGTATTTT. Protein: CASGTSIHTQYF. The rearrangement links TRBV27 to TRBJ2-3; TRBD2 matches 9 bases. The CDR3 covers 12 residues. The germline V gene encodes CDR1 MNHEY and CDR2 SMNVEV (reference sequence). V was pared by 8 bases and J by 7 bases, with 4 bases of the junction left unmatched.